This entry lists 32 T cell receptor beta chains sequenced from one sample in a study of chemoradiotherapy in HPV16-positive cancers. Repertoires were generated with immunoSEQ multiplex PCR, while TCRdb's copy carries only in-frame clones and drops some. This sample has 7,500 to 10,000 clones; around 79% occur once, and the top ten carry 38%. The sequencing used tumor tissue, collected from a patient who underwent chemoradiotherapy. The receptors were sampled from a human donor with HPV-associated anogenital cancer.

The rearrangement joins TRBV2 to TRBJ2-3; possibly TRBD1 for D (5 bases). The CDR3 consists of 18 residues. The V end lost 0 bases, the J end lost 0 bases, and 16 bases lay between the germline ends. Germline V gives CDR1 SNHLY, CDR2 FYNNEI. The CDR3 protein is CASSEAAGYGQSTDTQYF. The CDR3 bases are TGTGCCAGCAGTGAAGCTGCAGGGTACGGGCAAAGCACAGATACGCAGTATTTT.

This clone was seen a few times. The rearrangement links TRBV5-8 to TRBJ1-5; the D gene is possibly TRBD1 (5 bases). The V and J ends lost 4 bases and 9 bases respectively, with 23 bases between them. The CDR3 runs to 16 residues. Germline CDR1 and CDR2: SGHTS and YDEGEE. Here the CDR3 reads CASSVLMGPRRRPQHF. The CDR3 nucleotides read TGTGCCAGCAGCGTCCTCATGGGACCGCGACGGCGGCCCCAGCATTTT.

This chain connects TRBV14 to TRBJ2-3; D may match TRBD1 or TRBD2 (5 bases each). This CDR3 is 11 amino acids long. Germline values: CDR1 SGHDN, CDR2 FVKESK. Between the trimmed V and J ends, which lost 5 bases and 8 bases, there was a span of 8 bases. The CDR3 loop is CASSFGGTQYF. CDR3 coding DNA: TGTGCCAGCAGCTTTGGGGGTACGCAGTATTTT.

This clone was seen more than once but under ten times. The chain is built from TRBV7-9 and TRBJ2-2; tentatively, D is TRBD1 (6 bases). Germline CDR1 reads SEHNR; CDR2 reads FQNEAQ (reference sequence). Trimming left V 5 bases short and J 6 bases short, with 13 bases between. This CDR3 is built from 14 residues. The CDR3 sequence: CASSLKQGPGELFF. The CDR3 DNA follows: TGTGCCAGCAGCCTTAAACAGGGTCCCGGGGAGCTGTTTTTT.

The chain couples TRBV11-3 to TRBJ1-4; TRBD1 is a possible D gene (5 bases). Deletions cut 3 bases from V and 8 bases from J, with 16 bases between. The CDR3 is 15 amino acids. Germline CDR1 and CDR2: SGHNT and YENEEA. CDR3 in amino acids: CASSFRRGNREKLFF. CDR3 DNA sequence: TGTGCCAGCAGCTTCAGGCGGGGCAATAGAGAAAAACTGTTTTTT. The full variable domain, with the rest looked up from reference TRBV11-3 and TRBJ1-4, is EAGVVQSPRYKIIEKKQPVAFWCNPISGHNTLYWYLQNLGQGPELLIRYENEEAVDDSQLPKDRFSAERLKGVDSTLKIQPAELGDSAVYLCASSFRRGNREKLFFGSGTQLSVL.

In DNA, the CDR3 is TGTGCCAGCAGTCTGGGCTGGGAGAACACCGGGGAGCTGTTTTTT. This sequence encodes CASSLGWENTGELFF. This chain joins TRBV6-6 and TRBJ2-2, with D unclear. Trimming shortened V by 5 bases and J by 1 base, and 11 bases separated the two germline ends. From germline, CDR1 is MNHNY and CDR2 SVGAGI (reference sequence). The CDR3 spans 15 residues.

This chain uses TRBV4-1 with TRBJ1-1; 7 bases are a match to TRBD1. Trimming took 4 bases from V and 1 from J; bases not matched to a gene: 9. CDR3 length: 16 amino acids. Germline V gives CDR1 MGHRA, CDR2 YSYEKL. The CDR3 DNA is TGCGCCAGCAGCCTGGGTCCGGGACAGACGAACACTGAAGCTTTCTTT. This translates into CASSLGPGQTNTEAFF.

The J gene is TRBJ1-2, the V gene TRBV18; TRBD1 aligns across 8 bases. The CDR3 extends over 17 amino acids. Looked up from germline, CDR1 is KGHSH and CDR2 is LQKENI. J gave up 2 bases and V 3 bases, and 11 bases lay outside the gene matches. The CDR3 nucleotides read TGTGCCAGCTCACCGCCGATTTCAGGGGGCGACAACTATGGCTACACCTTC. Residues: CASSPPISGGDNYGYTF.

This rearrangement joins TRBV11-2 to TRBJ1-2; 7 bases line up with TRBD1. J lost 5 bases, V lost 1 base, and 4 bases had no gene match. The CDR3 length is 14 residues. The V gene's germline CDR1 is SGHAT and CDR2 FQNNGV. CDR3 nucleotide sequence: TGTGCCAGCAGCTTAGCCCAGACAGGGTATGGCTACACCTTC. Residues: CASSLAQTGYGYTF.

This chain uses TRBV5-1 with TRBJ1-4, with a weak D call TRBD1 (5 bases). The CDR3 extends over 15 amino acids. The ends were cut back, 3 bases at V and 0 bases at J, with 9 bases in the middle. Germline V gene sequence: CDR1 SGHRS, CDR2 YFSETQ. The CDR3 region is CASSWGGSTNEKLFF. The CDR3 DNA reads TGCGCCAGCAGCTGGGGGGGATCAACTAATGAAAAACTGTTTTTT.

The CDR3 sequence is CASADRASGRTDTQYF. As DNA, the CDR3 is TGTGCCAGCGCTGATCGGGCTAGCGGGAGGACAGATACGCAGTATTTT. The V gene is TRBV2, the J gene TRBJ2-3; 11 bases agree with TRBD2. CDR1 and CDR2 (germline): SNHLY, FYNNEI. V lost 8 bases to trimming and J lost 3 bases; unmatched junction nucleotides: 10. The CDR3 is 16 residues long.

CDR3 bases: TGTGCCAGCAGTTACCTGACCGACAGGGGGCAAGAGACCCAGTACTTC. It yields the protein CASSYLTDRGQETQYF. V gene TRBV6-5 combines with J gene TRBJ2-5, with 9 bases matching TRBD1. This CDR3 spans 16 amino acids. Per germline, CDR1 MNHEY and CDR2 SVGAGI. Unmatched junction bases numbered 6, after V lost 2 bases and J lost 2 bases.

The chain employs TRBV5-6 and TRBJ2-7; 7 positions agree with TRBD1. With V trimmed by 4 bases and J by 5 bases, 6 bases remained unmatched. Germline V gene sequence: CDR1 SGHDT, CDR2 YYEEEE. CDR3 length: 13 amino acids. The DNA for the CDR3 is TGTGCCAGCAGCACAACCGACAGGGACGAGCAGTACGTC. It codes for CASSTTDRDEQYV.

The chain has TRBV7-8 and TRBJ1-4; 8 bases align to TRBD1. Per the germline V gene, CDR1 is SGHVS and CDR2 is FQNEAQ. V gave up 5 bases and J gave up 8 bases; unmatched junction bases: 13. CDR3 length: 16 residues. CDR3 amino acids: CASSPRATGVWEKLFF. As DNA, the CDR3 is TGTGCCAGCAGCCCCCGTGCGACAGGGGTTTGGGAAAAACTGTTTTTT.

The chain links TRBV7-2 to TRBJ2-1; 7 bases line up with TRBD1. Trimming took 7 bases from V and 7 from J; bases not matched to a gene: 7. CDR3 length: 13 residues. CDR1 SGHTA and CDR2 FQGNSA come from the germline V gene. CDR3 protein: CASTVTGTNEQFF. The CDR3, as DNA: TGTGCCAGCACCGTGACAGGGACAAATGAGCAGTTCTTC.

Here the CDR3 reads CASSSSPQYGYTF. The DNA for the CDR3 is TGTGCCAGCAGCTCCTCGCCCCAGTATGGCTACACCTTC. The rearrangement uses TRBV7-2 and TRBJ1-2; D unclear. Germline V CDR1 and CDR2: SGHTA, FQGNSA. The CDR3 spans 13 residues. Trimming pared 4 bases from V and 5 bases from J, leaving 11 bases between.

The chain recombines TRBV4-3 with TRBJ1-6; maybe TRBD1 (6 bases). V shed 0 bases and J shed 9 bases, with 15 bases lying between them. From germline, CDR1 is LGHNA and CDR2 YSLEER. CDR3 length: 16 residues. CDR3 nucleotide sequence: TGCGCCAGCAGCCAAGACCGGTACAGGGATACTTCACCCCTCCACTTT. Its translation is CASSQDRYRDTSPLHF.

V usage is TRBV19 and J usage is TRBJ1-4; TRBD1 agrees at 7 bases. Trimming cost V 5 bases and J 11 bases; bases outside gene matches: 11. Germline loops: CDR1 LNHDA, CDR2 SQIVND (reference sequence). This CDR3 contains 14 residues. This chain's CDR3 is CASSVGTAPGKLFF. CDR3 in DNA: TGTGCCAGTAGTGTCGGGACAGCCCCTGGGAAACTGTTTTTT.

The gene calls are TRBV30 and TRBJ1-2; unclear D gene. V dropped 3 bases and J dropped 10 bases, with 12 bases sitting between them. In germline, CDR1 is GTSNPN, CDR2 SVGIG (reference sequence). The CDR3 sequence is 11 residues long. CDR3 in amino acids: CAWSDVNLYTF. CDR3 coding DNA: TGTGCCTGGAGCGATGTTAATCTCTACACCTTC.

The V gene is TRBV19, the J gene TRBJ1-2; maybe TRBD1 (5 bases). With 8 bases removed from V and 7 bases from J, the gap between germline ends came to 14 bases. Germline V gene lookup returns CDR1 LNHDA and CDR2 SQIVND (reference sequence). The CDR3 runs to 12 residues. CDR3 region: CASGTGDGGYTF. The CDR3 DNA is TGTGCCAGTGGGACGGGGGACGGTGGCTACACCTTC.

Written as DNA, the CDR3 is TGTGCCAGCAGTGATGAAGCCAGACGGGCAGGCTACTATGGCTACACCTTC. Translation gives CASSDEARRAGYYGYTF. The chain combines TRBV6-1 with TRBJ1-2; no clear D gene. Germline values: CDR1 MNHNS, CDR2 SASEGT. This CDR3 spans 17 amino acids. V lost 3 bases to trimming and J lost 3 bases, with 20 bases between them.

This clone appeared once. The gene calls are TRBV4-3 and TRBJ2-2, with D uncertain. The CDR3 sequence is 17 residues long. V lost 1 base to trimming and J lost 1 base, with 13 bases between them. The germline gives CDR1 LGHNA, CDR2 YSLEER. In DNA, the CDR3 is TGCGCCAGCAGCCAAGTTCTTCTAGTAAAGAACACCGGGGAGCTGTTTTTT. Protein product: CASSQVLLVKNTGELFF.

V usage is TRBV7-2 and J usage is TRBJ2-5, with 10 bases that match TRBD1. The CDR3 is made up of 17 amino acids. The ends lost 5 bases at V and 6 bases at J; junction bases unmatched: 15. Germline CDR1 is SGHTA and CDR2 is FQGNSA. The CDR3 is CASSPEVATGGLQTQYF. For the CDR3, the DNA is TGTGCCAGCAGCCCTGAGGTCGCGACAGGGGGCTTACAGACCCAGTACTTC.

The DNA for the CDR3 is TGTGCCAGCAGTGACGCGGGGGGACGCGAGCAGTACGTC. Protein product: CASSDAGGREQYV. The chain carries TRBV6-1 and TRBJ2-7, with 8 bases fitting TRBD2. In germline, CDR1 is MNHNS, CDR2 SASEGT. This CDR3 is built from 13 residues. V shed 3 bases, J shed 6 bases, and the junction held 4 bases outside the gene matches.

The V gene is TRBV6-6, the J gene TRBJ2-1; D gene uncertain. This CDR3 is built from 13 residues. V lost 0 bases and J 5 bases, leaving 5 bases between the germline ends. Per the germline V gene, CDR1 is MNHNY and CDR2 is SVGAGI (reference sequence). This chain's CDR3 is CASSYSSHNEQFF. The CDR3 nucleotides read TGTGCCAGCAGTTACTCTAGCCACAATGAGCAGTTCTTC.

V usage is TRBV21-1 and J usage is TRBJ1-2. TRBV21-1 represents a pseudogene. The CDR3 consists of 12 residues. Written as DNA, the CDR3 is TGTGCCAGCAGCGCGAGGACTGATGGCTACACCTTC. Translation gives CASSARTDGYTF.

The chain combines TRBV5-1 with TRBJ1-1; 8 nucleotides line up with TRBD1. The V gene's germline CDR1 is SGHRS and CDR2 YFSETQ. The length of the CDR3 is 15 residues. The trim removed 4 bases at V and 0 bases at J, leaving 5 bases unmatched. The CDR3 nucleotides read TGCGCCAGCAGCGTGACAGGGGCTATGAACACTGAAGCTTTCTTT. This encodes CASSVTGAMNTEAFF.

This chain uses TRBV5-1 with TRBJ2-3, with 12 nucleotides matching TRBD2. This CDR3 has 16 amino acids. V gave up 7 bases and J gave up 6 bases; unmatched junction bases: 12. Germline lookup yields CDR1 SGHRS and CDR2 YFSETQ. This chain's CDR3 is CASFNLLAGGADTQYF. For the CDR3, the DNA is TGCGCCAGCTTTAACCTCCTAGCGGGAGGGGCGGATACGCAGTATTTT.

This chain connects TRBV4-3 to TRBJ2-1; tentative D call: TRBD1 (5 bases). Between the trimmed V and J ends, which lost 4 bases and 2 bases, there was a span of 18 bases. The CDR3 is 17 amino acids. CDR1 and CDR2 from the germline V gene are LGHNA and YSLEER. The CDR3: CASSPKPSRTTYNEQFF. The CDR3 DNA sequence: TGCGCCAGCAGCCCCAAACCCAGTAGGACAACCTACAATGAGCAGTTCTTC.

The CDR3 loop reads CASSPQGLGTQETQYF. CDR3 nucleotides: TGTGCCAGCAGCCCCCAGGGACTAGGCACACAAGAGACCCAGTACTTC. The chain couples TRBV7-2 to TRBJ2-5; 8 bases agree with TRBD2. The V segment lost 5 bases and the J segment 2 bases; nucleotides outside the gene matches: 10. The CDR3 runs to 16 residues. CDR1 is SGHTA, CDR2 FQGNSA, per germline. The full variable domain, completed using reference TRBV7-2 and TRBJ2-5, is GAGVSQSPSNKVTEKGKDVELRCDPISGHTALYWYRQSLGQGLEFLIYFQGNSAPDKSGLPSDRFSAERTGGSVSTLTIQRTQQEDSAVYLCASSPQGLGTQETQYFGPGTRLLVL.

This sequence joins TRBV9 and TRBJ1-1, with TRBD1 identical over 7 bases. CDR1 and CDR2 from the germline V gene are SGDLS and YYNGEE. This CDR3 is built from 14 residues. With 3 bases clipped from V and 6 bases from J, the junction kept 8 bases outside the gene matches. DNA for the CDR3: TGTGCCAGCAGCGAAATGACAGGGTGGGCTGAAGCTTTCTTT. It is translated as CASSEMTGWAEAFF.

The chain combines TRBV7-7 with TRBJ2-5; 9 positions agree with TRBD2. J gave up 0 bases and V 5 bases, and 7 bases lay outside the gene matches. The germline CDR1 and CDR2 sequences are SSHAT and FNYEAQ (reference sequence). The CDR3 extends over 16 amino acids. The CDR3 DNA reads TGTGCCAGCAGCGAGACTAGCGGCCGGTACCAAGAGACCCAGTACTTC. It translates to CASSETSGRYQETQYF.